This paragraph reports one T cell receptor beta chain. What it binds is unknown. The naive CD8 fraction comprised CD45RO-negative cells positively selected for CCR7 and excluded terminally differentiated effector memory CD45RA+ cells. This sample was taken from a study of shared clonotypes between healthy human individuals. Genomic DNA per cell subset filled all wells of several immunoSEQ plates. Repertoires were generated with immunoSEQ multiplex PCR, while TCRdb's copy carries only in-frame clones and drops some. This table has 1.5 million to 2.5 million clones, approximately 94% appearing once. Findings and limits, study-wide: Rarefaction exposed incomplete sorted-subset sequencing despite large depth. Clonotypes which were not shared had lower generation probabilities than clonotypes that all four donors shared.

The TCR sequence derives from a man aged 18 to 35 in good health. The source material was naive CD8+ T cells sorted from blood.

CDR3 sequence: CASSLGQGLRNTEAFF. The CDR3 DNA reads as TGTGCCAGCAGTTTAGGACAGGGCTTGAGGAACACTGAAGCTTTCTTT. V is TRBV28 and J is TRBJ1-1; 8 bases fit TRBD1. The CDR3 spans 16 residues. Germline V gene sequence: CDR1 MDHEN, CDR2 SYDVKM. J was trimmed by 1 base and V by 2 bases; bases with no gene match: 6. The full variable domain, rest sourced from reference TRBV28 and TRBJ1-1, is DVKVTQSSRYLVKRTGEKVFLECVQDMDHENMFWYRQDPGLGLRLIYFSYDVKMKEKGDIPEGYSVSREKKERFSLILESASTNQTSMYLCASSLGQGLRNTEAFFGQGTRLTVV.